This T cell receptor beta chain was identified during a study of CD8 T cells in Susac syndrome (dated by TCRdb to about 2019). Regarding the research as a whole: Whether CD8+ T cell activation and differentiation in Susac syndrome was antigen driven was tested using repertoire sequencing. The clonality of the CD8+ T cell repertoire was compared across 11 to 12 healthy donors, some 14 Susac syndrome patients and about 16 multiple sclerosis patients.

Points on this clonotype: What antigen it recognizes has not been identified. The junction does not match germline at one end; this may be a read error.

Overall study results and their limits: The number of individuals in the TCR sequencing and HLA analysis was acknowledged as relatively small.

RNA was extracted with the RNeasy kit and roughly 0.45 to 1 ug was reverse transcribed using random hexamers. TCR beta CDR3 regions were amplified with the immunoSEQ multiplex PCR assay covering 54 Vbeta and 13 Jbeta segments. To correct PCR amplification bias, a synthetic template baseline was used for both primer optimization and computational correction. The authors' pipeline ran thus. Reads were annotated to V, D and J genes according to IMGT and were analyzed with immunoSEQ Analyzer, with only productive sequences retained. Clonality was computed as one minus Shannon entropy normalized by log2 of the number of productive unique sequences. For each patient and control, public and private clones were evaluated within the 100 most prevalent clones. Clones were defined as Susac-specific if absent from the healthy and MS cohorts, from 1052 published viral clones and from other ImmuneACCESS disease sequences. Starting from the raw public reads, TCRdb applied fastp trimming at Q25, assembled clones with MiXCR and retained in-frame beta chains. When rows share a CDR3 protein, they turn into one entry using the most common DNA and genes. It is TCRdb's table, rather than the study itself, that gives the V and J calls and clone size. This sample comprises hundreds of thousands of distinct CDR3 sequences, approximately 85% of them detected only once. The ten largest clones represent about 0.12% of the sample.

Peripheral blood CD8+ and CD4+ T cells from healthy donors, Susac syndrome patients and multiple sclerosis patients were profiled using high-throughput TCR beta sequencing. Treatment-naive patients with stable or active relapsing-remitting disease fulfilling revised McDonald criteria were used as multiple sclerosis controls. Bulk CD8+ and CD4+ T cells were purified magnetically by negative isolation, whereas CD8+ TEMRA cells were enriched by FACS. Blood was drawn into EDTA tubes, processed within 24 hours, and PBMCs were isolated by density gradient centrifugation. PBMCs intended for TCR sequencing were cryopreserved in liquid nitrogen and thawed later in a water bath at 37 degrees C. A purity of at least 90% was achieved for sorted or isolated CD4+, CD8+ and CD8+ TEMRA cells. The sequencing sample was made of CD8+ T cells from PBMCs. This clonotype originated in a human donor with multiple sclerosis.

The sequence in DNA is TGTGCCAGCAGCCAAGTCTTAGGAACAGATACGCAGTATTTT. Its product reads: CASSQVLGTDTQYF. Rearrangement joined TRBV4-1 to TRBJ2-3, with the D gene call left open. The germline V gene specifies MGHRA as CDR1 and YSYEKL as CDR2. From cysteine to phenylalanine, the CDR3 is 14 amino acids long. The only DNA kept is the CDR3, 42 bases in frame from the first base.